This TCR beta chain was found in a study of vaccination and CD4 T cells after COVID-19. Germline V lookup: CDR1 MNHEY, CDR2 SVGEGT. The CDR3 length is 13 residues. V was pared by 5 bases and J by 6 bases, with 3 bases of the junction left unmatched. The treatment denotes: approximately 9-day PBMC culture with coronavirus spike peptide pools or control peptides (ViraFEST assay). ViraFEST expanded antigen-specific T cells with peptide pools, then sequenced TCRs. For this clonotype: The antigen is undetermined.

Sequencing of the DNA from cultured CD4+ T cells was carried out with the Oncomine TCR Beta short-read assay. Each CDR3 protein gets one entry after TCRdb re-called the PCR reads with MiXCR. Of some 11,000 distinct CDR3 sequences in the sample, over 60% were seen once. What was sequenced was CD4+ T cells from blood, cultured in vitro. The chain employs TRBV6-2 or TRBV6-3 and TRBJ2-1, with 8 nucleotides matching TRBD1. This clonotype was sampled from a human donor who had recovered from COVID-19. CDR3 in DNA: TGTGCCAGCAGTAATACAGGGGGCAATGAGCAGTTCTTC. Its translation is CASSNTGGNEQFF.